Below are 8 T cell receptor beta chains sequenced from a single sample in a study of blood T cell repertoires in COVID-19. The repertoire was sequenced with immunoSEQ multiplex PCR; TCRdb's copy has only in-frame clones and lacks some. This table holds about 81,000 clones, roughly 91% found once. The source material was peripheral blood. These receptors originate from a woman aged 45-60 years in a cohort sampled during active COVID-19.

The chain recombines TRBV29-1 with TRBJ2-5; 9 bases agree with TRBD1. The germline V gene has CDR1 SQVTM and CDR2 ANQGSEA. The CDR3 is 14 residues long. V was clipped by 5 bases and J by 1 base; unmatched bases: 5. CDR3 nucleotide sequence: TGCAGCGTTAGCCGGGACAGGGCCCAAGAGACCCAGTACTTC. Translated, it gives CSVSRDRAQETQYF. Combining the CDR3 with reference TRBV29-1 and TRBJ2-5 gives the whole variable domain SAVISQKPSRDICQRGTSLTIQCQVDSQVTMMFWYRQQPGQSLTLIATANQGSEATYESGFVIDKFPISRPNLTFSTLTVSNMSPEDSSIYLCSVSRDRAQETQYFGPGTRLLVL.

The genes are TRBV27 and TRBJ2-7, with a tentative D call TRBD2 (6 bases). Trimming removed 8 bases at V and 7 bases at J, with 21 bases between. Germline values: CDR1 MNHEY, CDR2 SMNVEV (reference sequence). The CDR3 is 14 amino acids. This chain's CDR3 is CASSPGAGRGEQYF. CDR3 DNA: TGTGCCAGCTCCCCCGGGGCAGGTCGGGGGGAGCAGTACTTC.

V is TRBV10-3 and J is TRBJ1-2; TRBD1 agrees at 7 bases. V was pared by 3 bases and J by 3 bases, with 4 bases of the junction left unmatched. CDR1 is ENHRY and CDR2 is SYGVKD in the germline V gene. The CDR3 has 14 residues. Here the CDR3 reads CAISETGVYYGYTF. For the CDR3, the DNA is TGTGCCATCAGTGAAACAGGGGTCTACTATGGCTACACCTTC.

The chain couples TRBV30 to TRBJ2-1, with D possibly matching TRBD1 (6 bases). The germline V and J ends were trimmed by 0 bases and 0 bases, with 9 bases remaining between them. Germline CDR1 GTSNPN, CDR2 SVGIG (reference sequence). CDR3 length equals 15 residues. The chain's CDR3 is CAWSVRGSSYNEQFF. In nucleotides, the CDR3 is TGTGCCTGGAGTGTTAGGGGGAGCTCCTACAATGAGCAGTTCTTC.

The chain joins TRBV3-1 (or the pseudogene TRBV3-2) to TRBJ2-1; weak D call: TRBD2 (5 bases). The V and J ends lost 4 bases and 8 bases respectively, with 9 bases between them. This CDR3 contains 12 residues. Germline V gives CDR1 LGHDT, CDR2 YNNKEL (reference sequence). As DNA, the CDR3 is TGTGCCAGCAGCCCCTTCGGGGATGAGCAGTTCTTC. Translated: CASSPFGDEQFF.

This clone is a singleton in its sample. The chain couples TRBV5-1 to TRBJ1-4, with D possibly matching TRBD1 (6 bases). This CDR3 comprises 15 residues. In germline, CDR1 is SGHRS, CDR2 YFSETQ. Trimming shortened V by 0 bases and J by 5 bases, and 11 bases separated the two germline ends. The CDR3 region has the DNA TGCGCCAGCAGCTTGGTGTCGCAGGGGAATGAAAAACTGTTTTTT. Translating gives CASSLVSQGNEKLFF.

The J gene is TRBJ2-7, the V gene TRBV20-1; 7 bases are a match to TRBD1. Per germline, CDR1 DFQATT and CDR2 SNEGSKA (reference sequence). After removal of 3 bases from V and 5 bases from J, the junction contained 10 bases not matched to a gene. The CDR3 length is 14 residues. The CDR3 is CSASGPIGGHEQYF. Written as DNA, the CDR3 is TGCAGTGCTAGTGGTCCAATAGGGGGCCACGAGCAGTACTTC.

This chain connects TRBV4-1 to TRBJ2-5, with D perhaps TRBD2 (7 bases). The CDR3 runs 14 residues. Germline CDR1 reads MGHRA; CDR2 reads YSYEKL. Trimming shortened V by 5 bases and J by 6 bases, and 16 bases separated the two germline ends. The CDR3 bases are TGCGCCAGCAGCAAACCGGGGGGACAAAAGACCCAGTACTTC. This gives the protein CASSKPGGQKTQYF.